Each of the 21 T cell receptor beta chains below was sequenced from the same sample in a study of technical replicates of blood from a handful of donors. Assay: immunoSEQ multiplex PCR; the TCRdb copy retains only in-frame clones and omits some. The sample holds about 70,000 clones, approximately 97% seen once. The sample consisted of T cells isolated from PBMCs. The receptors were gathered from a human donor in good health.

The chain joins TRBV9 to TRBJ1-1; D is unclear. The CDR3 sequence is 13 residues long. Trimming removed 3 bases from V and 5 bases from J, with 11 bases in between. CDR1 and CDR2 (germline): SGDLS, YYNGEE. In DNA form, the CDR3 reads TGTGCCAGCAGCGGGCGGGGAGGAACTGAAGCTTTCTTT. This encodes CASSGRGGTEAFF.

The V and J genes are TRBV5-4 and TRBJ2-3, with a tentative D call TRBD1 (6 bases). Between the trimmed V and J ends, which lost 6 bases and 1 base, there was a span of 12 bases. Germline CDR1 is SGHNT and CDR2 is YYREEE (reference sequence). This CDR3 region has 14 residues. The CDR3 DNA is TGTGCCAGCACCTCATCAGGGGGCACAGATACGCAGTATTTT. Translated, it gives CASTSSGGTDTQYF.

This clone was picked up one time. The chain combines TRBV6-5 with TRBJ1-1; D is undetermined. Per germline, CDR1 MNHEY and CDR2 SVGAGI. The CDR3 length is 14 residues. Between the trimmed V and J ends, which lost 2 bases and 2 bases, there was a span of 9 bases. The CDR3 sequence: CASSYRETNTEAFF. DNA of the CDR3: TGTGCCAGCAGTTACCGGGAGACAAACACTGAAGCTTTCTTT.

This clone was observed a single time. The V gene is TRBV5-6, the J gene TRBJ1-4, with TRBD1 identical over 7 bases. In germline, CDR1 is SGHDT, CDR2 YYEEEE. This CDR3 contains 14 residues. Germline trimming cut 2 bases from V and 4 bases from J; bases unmatched to any gene: 2. The CDR3 loop reads CASSFRGFNEKLFF. CDR3 coding DNA: TGTGCCAGCAGCTTCAGGGGGTTTAATGAAAAACTGTTTTTT. Full variable domain (missing parts from reference TRBV5-6 and TRBJ1-4): DAGVTQSPTHLIKTRGQQVTLRCSPKSGHDTVSWYQQALGQGPQFIFQYYEEEERQRGNFPDRFSGHQFPNYSSELNVNALLLGDSALYLCASSFRGFNEKLFFGSGTQLSVL.

The V call is TRBV29-1, the J call TRBJ2-5; TRBD1 matches at 9 bases. This CDR3 region has 12 residues. The ends lost 7 bases at V and 5 bases at J; junction bases unmatched: 5. In germline, CDR1 is SQVTM, CDR2 ANQGSEA. CDR3 nucleotide sequence: TGCAGCGCATTAACAGGGGGCGAGACCCAGTACTTC. Translated, it gives CSALTGGETQYF.

The rearrangement joins TRBV11-2 to TRBJ2-7; 9 bases line up with TRBD1. This CDR3 is built from 16 residues. The V and J ends lost 0 bases and 9 bases, in that order; junction bases with no gene match: 12. Per the germline V gene, CDR1 is SGHAT and CDR2 is FQNNGV. The CDR3 bases are TGTGCCAGCAGCTTAGAGCCGGGACAGGGCGCTACGTCGCAGTACTTC. Translating it yields CASSLEPGQGATSQYF. Filled out from reference TRBV11-2 and TRBJ2-7, the complete variable domain reads EAGVAQSPRYKIIEKRQSVAFWCNPISGHATLYWYQQILGQGPKLLIQFQNNGVVDDSQLPKDRFSAERLKGVDSTLKIQPAKLEDSAVYLCASSLEPGQGATSQYFGPGTRLTVT.

The chain carries TRBV19 and TRBJ1-1; D might be TRBD1 (5 bases). Germline-derived CDR1 and CDR2 are LNHDA and SQIVND (reference sequence). CDR3 size: 13 residues. Trimming removed 1 base from V and 5 bases from J, with 8 bases in between. The CDR3 nucleotides are TGTGCCAGTAGTATAGGGACACGGACTGAAGCTTTCTTT. Amino acid sequence: CASSIGTRTEAFF.

V and J are TRBV6-5 and TRBJ2-3; 10 positions agree with TRBD2. The J segment lost 2 bases and the V segment lost 6 bases, leaving 5 bases of the junction unmatched. Looked up from germline, CDR1 is MNHEY and CDR2 is SVGAGI. The length of the CDR3 is 15 residues. The CDR3 DNA is TGTGCCAGCAGCTCAAGCGGGAGGGACACAGATACGCAGTATTTT. The encoded protein is CASSSSGRDTDTQYF.

The CDR3 sequence: CSGRIKILAGLKNIQYF. In nucleotides, the CDR3 is TGCAGCGGTAGGATTAAAATACTAGCGGGACTCAAAAACATTCAGTACTTC. The chain is built from TRBV29-1 and TRBJ2-4; 10 bases line up with TRBD2. Trimming removed 7 bases from V and 3 bases from J; junction bases left unmatched: 15. The CDR3 consists of 17 residues. Looked up from germline, CDR1 is SQVTM and CDR2 is ANQGSEA.

This clone was counted once. The chain is built from TRBV7-3 and TRBJ2-3; 7 bases are a match to TRBD2. V lost 4 bases, J lost 2 bases, and 21 bases stayed unmatched. Germline V gene lookup returns CDR1 SGHTA and CDR2 FQGTGA. The CDR3 contains 20 residues. CDR3 amino acids: CASSSLGGRLADYYTDTQYF. In DNA form, the CDR3 reads TGTGCCAGCAGCTCTTTGGGGGGTCGGCTAGCGGATTACTACACAGATACGCAGTATTTT.

The J gene is TRBJ2-7, the V gene TRBV7-8; D is uncertain. Trimming shortened V by 5 bases and J by 4 bases, and 15 bases separated the two germline ends. The V gene's germline CDR1 is SGHVS and CDR2 FQNEAQ. This CDR3 has 14 amino acids. CDR3 protein: CASSPGEFEYEQYF. The CDR3 DNA sequence: TGTGCCAGCAGCCCTGGAGAGTTCGAGTACGAGCAGTACTTC.

This clone was counted once. The chain uses TRBV21-1 and TRBJ1-3; no check of the table's D call, TRBD1, against the DNA was made. TRBV21-1 is an annotated pseudogene. The CDR3 loop spans 16 amino acids. The CDR3 loop is CASSKECQGHGNTIYF. The CDR3 bases are TGTGCCAGCAGCAAAGAGTGCCAGGGCCATGGAAACACCATATATTTT.

This sequence joins TRBV25-1 and TRBJ2-7; no clear D. Germline-derived CDR1 and CDR2 are MGHDK and SYGVNS. This CDR3 contains 11 residues. V was pared by 2 bases and J by 9 bases, with 8 bases between. In DNA, the CDR3 is TGTGCCAGCAGTGAAGACACCCGGCAGTACTTC. Translating gives CASSEDTRQYF.

The V and J genes are TRBV2 and TRBJ2-7; tentatively, D is TRBD1 (6 bases). V lost 8 bases, J lost 3 bases, and 23 bases lay in between. The CDR3 totals 16 residues. Germline V gives CDR1 SNHLY, CDR2 FYNNEI. For the CDR3, the DNA is TGTGCCAGCGGTCTAGCCTTAGGGGGAAACCTCTACGAGCAGTACTTC. It specifies CASGLALGGNLYEQYF.

V gene TRBV23-1 combines with J gene TRBJ2-1; possibly TRBD1 for D (5 bases). TRBV23-1 is marked as an open reading frame, function uncertain. Trimming stripped 6 bases from V and 6 bases from J, with 12 bases between. CDR3 length: 13 residues. In DNA, the CDR3 is TGCGCCAGCAGGGGCAGGGTCTCCAATGAGCAGTTCTTC. Translated, it gives CASRGRVSNEQFF.

The V and J genes are TRBV7-8 and TRBJ1-5; 7 nucleotides agree with TRBD1. Looked up from germline, CDR1 is SGHVS and CDR2 is FQNEAQ. The V gene end was trimmed by 2 bases and the J gene end by 0 bases; junction bases not matched to a gene: 7. The CDR3 contains 17 residues. This CDR3 is CASSLFGTVNSNQPQHF. The CDR3 DNA is TGTGCCAGCAGCTTATTTGGGACAGTAAATAGCAATCAGCCCCAGCATTTT.

This clone appeared once. The chain joins TRBV29-1 to TRBJ1-2; D is unclear. Trimming removed 6 bases from V and 5 bases from J, with 16 bases in between. Germline CDR1 is SQVTM and CDR2 is ANQGSEA. CDR3 size: 13 residues. The CDR3 sequence: CSVALYASYGYTF. CDR3 in DNA: TGCAGCGTCGCCCTGTACGCGAGTTATGGCTACACCTTC.

The chain joins TRBV27 to TRBJ2-7, with D maybe TRBD1 (5 bases). The length of the CDR3 is 13 residues. The V gene's germline CDR1 is MNHEY and CDR2 SMNVEV (reference sequence). The ends were cut back, 2 bases at V and 2 bases at J, with 7 bases in the middle. The CDR3 nucleotides read TGTGCCAGCAGTTTAGGACACACCTACGAGCAGTACTTC. Translation gives CASSLGHTYEQYF.

This clone was found a few times. The V gene is TRBV7-9, the J gene TRBJ2-1; TRBD2 aligns across 10 bases. Germline CDR1 and CDR2: SEHNR and FQNEAQ (reference sequence). J gave up 6 bases and V 5 bases, and 13 bases lay outside the gene matches. The CDR3 has 17 residues. The CDR3 loop is CASSTTSGHLTFNEQFF. CDR3 nucleotide sequence: TGTGCCAGCAGCACGACTAGCGGGCACCTAACTTTCAATGAGCAGTTCTTC.

This chain uses TRBV7-9 with TRBJ2-5; maybe TRBD2 (5 bases). Trimming stripped 8 bases from V and 7 bases from J, with 20 bases between. There are 14 residues in the CDR3. The V gene's germline CDR1 is SEHNR and CDR2 FQNEAQ (reference sequence). The CDR3 spells CASELSGRVGTQYF. The CDR3 DNA reads as TGTGCCAGCGAATTGTCCGGGCGGGTTGGGACCCAGTACTTC.

The genes are TRBV19 and TRBJ2-1; D is possibly TRBD1 (6 bases). CDR3 length equals 16 residues. Trimming took off 5 bases at V and 4 bases at J, with 18 bases between the two ends. CDR1 and CDR2 (germline): LNHDA, SQIVND (reference sequence). This CDR3 reads CASSYWQGSMYNEQFF. In DNA, the CDR3 is TGTGCCAGTAGTTACTGGCAGGGGAGTATGTACAATGAGCAGTTCTTC.